Listed below are T cell receptor beta chains from one sample, sequenced in a study of blood T cell repertoires in COVID-19. The repertoire was sequenced with immunoSEQ multiplex PCR; TCRdb's copy has only in-frame clones and lacks some. The sample has about 270,000 clones, roughly nine tenths seen once; the top ten hold around 9%. Sequences were obtained from peripheral blood. These receptors came from a man aged 35-49 years with active or convalescent COVID-19. The CDR3 runs from the conserved cysteine through the conserved F or W. D genes are given only for firm matches. Clone size is shown for a subset of rows, as once, few, many or a class of expanded clone.

abundance | d_gene | j_gene | v_gene | CDR3nt | CDR3aa
- | TRBD2 | TRBJ2-7 | TRBV6-5 | TGTGCCAGCACTATCGGGGGGGCCTACGAGCAGTACTTC | CASTIGGAYEQYF
- | TRBD1 | TRBJ1-1 | TRBV19 | TGTGCCAGTAGCCCGACAGGGTTGGACACTGAAGCTTTCTTT | CASSPTGLDTEAFF
- | TRBD1 | TRBJ1-5 | TRBV18 | TGTGCCAGCTCGTTGCTCGGGACAGGGGGCAATAGCAATCAGCCCCAGCATTTT | CASSLLGTGGNSNQPQHF
- | - | TRBJ1-3 | TRBV20-1 | TGCAGTGCTAAGGGGCCGAACACCATATATTTT | CSAKGPNTIYF
- | - | TRBJ1-1 | TRBV5-1 | TGCGCCAGCAGCTTGCTTGAGGGAACTGAAGCTTTCTTT | CASSLLEGTEAFF
- | - | TRBJ2-1 | TRBV5-1 | TGCGCCAGCAGCTTGGACAGTTTTTCACCGTTCTTC | CASSLDSFSPFF
once | TRBD1 | TRBJ1-2 | TRBV27 | TGTGCCAGCAGTTTATCGGGACAGGGGCACTATGGCTACACCTTC | CASSLSGQGHYGYTF
- | - | TRBJ1-1 | TRBV5-1 | TGCGCCAGCAGCTTAGGGGACACGAACACTGAAGCTTTCTTT | CASSLGDTNTEAFF
- | TRBD2 | TRBJ2-1 | TRBV13 | TGTGCCAGCAGCTTAGGAGTCGGGACTAGCCCCTCAGTGGAGCAGTTCTTC | CASSLGVGTSPSVEQFF
- | TRBD2 | TRBJ2-7 | TRBV9 | TGTGCCAGCAGCACTCGGACTAGCGGGAGTTACGAGCAGTACTTC | CASSTRTSGSYEQYF
- | - | TRBJ1-1 | TRBV19 | TGTGCCAGTAGTATCTCACAGGGTAGGAACACTGAAGCTTTCTTT | CASSISQGRNTEAFF
- | TRBD2 | TRBJ2-5 | TRBV7-2 | TGTGCCAGCAGCTTAACGGGACTAGCGGGAGTTGAGACCCAGTACTTC | CASSLTGLAGVETQYF
- | - | TRBJ1-4 | TRBV5-5 | TGTGCCAGCAGCTTGGCGGGTAGTAGGAAACTGTTTTTT | CASSLAGSRKLFF
- | - | TRBJ2-2 | TRBV6-5 | TGTGCCAGCGGCCTAGTTAGGGGTAACACCGGGGAGCTGTTTTTT | CASGLVRGNTGELFF
- | - | TRBJ2-7 | TRBV14 | TGTGCCAGCAGCCAGTACGACAGCTCCTACGAGCAGTACTTC | CASSQYDSSYEQYF
- | TRBD2 | TRBJ2-7 | TRBV19 | TGTGCCAGTAGTATAGAGGCTAGCGGGAGCTACGAGCAGTACTTC | CASSIEASGSYEQYF
- | TRBD2 | TRBJ2-1 | TRBV2 | TGTGCCAGCAGTGAATCTCTAGCGGCCCCCCCGTTCTTC | CASSESLAAPPFF
- | - | TRBJ1-5 | TRBV24-1 | TGTGCCACCAGTGACAGACTCAATCAGCCCCAGCATTTT | CATSDRLNQPQHF
- | - | TRBJ1-1 | TRBV3-1/TRBV3-2 | TGTGCCAGCAGCCAGAACTCAAGGAACACTGAAGCTTTCTTT | CASSQNSRNTEAFF
- | - | TRBJ2-2 | TRBV4-2 | TGTGCCAGCAGCCCAGGGACAAAGAACACCGGGGAGCTGTTTTTT | CASSPGTKNTGELFF
- | TRBD1 | TRBJ2-7 | TRBV5-1 | TGCGCCAGCAGCTTGGCGCCGGGACAGGGCTACGAGCAGTACTTC | CASSLAPGQGYEQYF
- | - | TRBJ1-5 | TRBV19 | TGTGCCAGTAGTTCCCCGGGGACTCGAAATCAGCCCCAGCATTTT | CASSSPGTRNQPQHF
- | TRBD2 | TRBJ2-1 | TRBV4-2 | TGTGCCAGCAGCCAGCAAACTAGCGGGAGGGCCTGGGAGCAGTTCTTC | CASSQQTSGRAWEQFF
- | TRBD1 | TRBJ1-5 | TRBV10-3 | TGTGCCATCGGACAGGGGAATCAGCCCCAGCATTTT | CAIGQGNQPQHF
- | - | TRBJ2-7 | TRBV11-2 | TGTGCCAGCAGCTTAGCCGGGGATTACGAGCAGTACTTC | CASSLAGDYEQYF
- | TRBD2 | TRBJ2-1 | TRBV6-1 | TGTGCCAGCAGTGAAACGGGACTAGCGGGAGCCAATGAGCAGTTCTTC | CASSETGLAGANEQFF
- | TRBD1 | TRBJ1-2 | TRBV13 | TGTGCCAGCAGCTCCGACAGGGTCGCTGGCTACACCTTC | CASSSDRVAGYTF
- | - | TRBJ2-7 | TRBV15 | TGTGCCACCAGCAGAGGTAACTCCTACGAGCAGTACTTC | CATSRGNSYEQYF
- | - | TRBJ2-2 | TRBV20-1 | TGCAGTGCTAGTGATGGGGAGAGCACCGGGGAGCTGTTTTTT | CSASDGESTGELFF
- | - | TRBJ2-3 | TRBV20-1 | TGCAGTGCTAGAGTCGCAGATACGCAGTATTTT | CSARVADTQYF
- | - | TRBJ1-1 | TRBV5-1 | TGCGCCAGCAGCTGGGGGGGAACGAACACTGAAGCTTTCTTT | CASSWGGTNTEAFF
- | TRBD1 | TRBJ1-6 | TRBV7-2 | TGTGCCAGCAGCAGACCGGGACAGCTAAATTCACCCCTCCACTTT | CASSRPGQLNSPLHF
few | - | TRBJ1-6 | TRBV28 | TGTGCCAGCAGGGCCAACGCGGGGGGGCTAGGTTCACCCCTCCACTTT | CASRANAGGLGSPLHF